This T cell receptor beta chain stems from a study of T cell responses to AZD1222 COVID-19 vaccine. Profiling relied on immunoSEQ multiplex PCR, and the TCRdb table lists in-frame clones only, not all of them. The sample lists 95,000 to 100,000 clones; about 88% were seen once. Study-level findings and limits: Donors were mostly white British, more females; clonal diversity possibly underestimated. The study found vaccine-associated CD4 TCRs spanning spike, dominant at 160-218 and 743-854.

Germline V gene data show CDR1 as MNHEY and CDR2 as SMNVEV (reference sequence). The CDR3 is 14 amino acids. Trimming shortened V by 1 base and J by 7 bases, and 10 bases separated the two germline ends. Details on this clone: No antigen is known for it.

The V and J genes are TRBV27 and TRBJ1-4; D is possibly TRBD1 (5 bases). The sequence was obtained from an adult who received the AZD1222 COVID-19 vaccine. The sequencing here drew on peripheral blood, taken 28 days after the second AZD1222 dose. The CDR3 here is CASSLLSRAEKLFF. The CDR3 DNA sequence: TGTGCCAGCAGTTTATTATCCAGGGCTGAAAAACTGTTTTTT.